This paragraph reports one T cell receptor beta chain. The antigen is undetermined. A read error may produce the germline difference seen at one junction end. The record originates from a study of PD-1 blockade in classical Hodgkin lymphoma. All patients experienced relapse after autologous stem cell transplantation, and brentuximab vedotin exposure was variable. This table comes from immunoSEQ multiplex PCR, and its TCRdb copy is limited to in-frame clones, with some not included. The table has 90,000 to 100,000 clones, just under 95% seen once; the top ten hold 2.8%. Notes on the study in general: Diminished baseline TCR diversity has been reported in newly diagnosed patients relative to healthy donors.

CDR1 is SGHAT, CDR2 FQNNGV, per germline. The CDR3 length is 12 residues. The chain is built from TRBV11-2 and TRBJ2-7; D gene uncertain. This clonotype was sampled from a human donor with classical Hodgkin lymphoma. This sample comprised peripheral blood mononuclear cells (PBMCs), obtained at baseline. The CDR3 sequence: CASSSYQRRWDF. CDR3 nucleotides: TGTGCCAGCAGCTCCTACCAGCGCCGGTGGGACTTC.